A single sample is the source of the 23 T cell receptor beta chains below, sequenced in a study of beta chain features in type 1 diabetes. Whole-study findings and limits: When Type 1 diabetes patients were examined, their TCRB CDR3s proved moderately but significantly shorter in all four CD4+ subsets.

What these receptors recognize is not known. The investigators reverse transcribed all of the isolated RNA, so they sequenced expressed TCRB transcripts. Repertoires were generated with immunoSEQ multiplex PCR, while TCRdb's copy carries only in-frame clones and drops some. Of hundreds of thousands of clones listed, around 15% were seen once; the top ten hold 0.03% to 0.045%. The sequenced sample was naive CD4+ T cells from blood. The receptors shown here come from a man younger than 30 with type 1 diabetes.

The chain employs TRBV7-9 and TRBJ1-6; TRBD1 might be the D (5 bases). The CDR3 sequence is 17 residues long. V was pared by 6 bases and J by 0 bases, with 15 bases between. Germline CDR1 is SEHNR and CDR2 is FQNEAQ (reference sequence). The CDR3 coding sequence is TGTGCCAGCAGAGCTAAGACAGATAGCTCCTATAATTCACCCCTCCACTTT. Translating gives CASRAKTDSSYNSPLHF.

This clone occurred a few times. The chain uses TRBV7-2 and TRBJ1-5; TRBD1 aligns across 7 bases. Germline lookup yields CDR1 SGHTA and CDR2 FQGNSA. Trimming cost V 3 bases and J 7 bases; bases outside gene matches: 3. CDR3 size: 13 residues. The CDR3 region is CASSFEGAQPQHF. The CDR3 DNA sequence: TGTGCCAGCAGCTTTGAGGGGGCACAGCCCCAGCATTTT. Using reference TRBV7-2 and TRBJ1-5 for the parts outside the CDR3, the full variable domain is GAGVSQSPSNKVTEKGKDVELRCDPISGHTALYWYRQSLGQGLEFLIYFQGNSAPDKSGLPSDRFSAERTGGSVSTLTIQRTQQEDSAVYLCASSFEGAQPQHFGDGTRLSIL.

This clone was seen a handful of times. The chain carries TRBV7-9 and TRBJ2-1; no clear D gene. The germline V and J ends were trimmed by 5 bases and 5 bases, with 16 bases remaining between them. The CDR3 loop spans 15 amino acids. CDR1 is SEHNR and CDR2 is FQNEAQ in the germline V gene (reference sequence). The CDR3 sequence is CASSPPTWPDNEQFF. CDR3 DNA sequence: TGTGCCAGCAGCCCACCGACGTGGCCCGACAATGAGCAGTTCTTC.

The rearrangement uses TRBV29-1 and TRBJ1-1, with 7 bases identical to TRBD1. The CDR3 loop spans 12 amino acids. Trimming cost V 6 bases and J 1 base; bases outside gene matches: 2. Per germline, CDR1 SQVTM and CDR2 ANQGSEA. The CDR3 loop is CSVRTGNTEAFF. CDR3 bases: TGCAGCGTGCGGACAGGGAACACTGAAGCTTTCTTT.

The chain combines TRBV14 with TRBJ2-7; D is possibly TRBD2 (5 bases). The CDR3 sequence is 17 residues long. V gave up 0 bases and J gave up 1 base, with 16 bases separating them. The germline CDR1 and CDR2 sequences are SGHDN and FVKESK. This chain's CDR3 is CASSQDRGRRRSYEQYF. The CDR3 coding sequence is TGTGCCAGCAGCCAAGATCGAGGGCGGCGGAGATCCTACGAGCAGTACTTC.

This clone was seen only a few times. The chain uses TRBV25-1 and TRBJ1-2; the D is unclear. The CDR3 runs to 12 residues. V lost 6 bases and J lost 3, with 8 bases in between. CDR1 and CDR2 from the germline V gene are MGHDK and SYGVNS. CDR3 nucleotides: TGTGCCAGCAGGGTTGGAGACTATGGCTACACCTTC. Amino acid sequence: CASRVGDYGYTF.

The V gene is TRBV29-1, the J gene TRBJ2-3; 9 bases fit TRBD2. The junction had 18 bases not matched to a gene; V was cut back by 3 bases and J by 5 bases. Per the germline V gene, CDR1 is SQVTM and CDR2 is ANQGSEA. The CDR3 is 18 amino acids. CDR3 DNA: TGCAGCGTTGAGATGGACAGCGGGGGGCCCTGGTTGAAAGATACGCAGTATTTT. It yields the protein CSVEMDSGGPWLKDTQYF.

The gene calls are TRBV28 and TRBJ1-4; D is perhaps TRBD1 (5 bases). Germline CDR1 MDHEN, CDR2 SYDVKM. Trimming removed 3 bases at V and 0 bases at J, with 11 bases between. The CDR3 covers 16 residues. CDR3 DNA sequence: TGTGCCAGCAGTTTTCCCCGGACAACAACTAATGAAAAACTGTTTTTT. It translates to CASSFPRTTTNEKLFF.

The chain employs TRBV4-3 and TRBJ2-7; 10 bases map to TRBD2. There are 15 residues in the CDR3. V dropped 3 bases and J dropped 1; count of bases not matched to a gene: 3. The V gene's germline CDR1 is LGHNA and CDR2 YSLEER. The CDR3 nucleotides are TGCGCCAGCAGCCATCGGACTAGCGGTTCCTACGAGCAGTACTTC. Encoded protein: CASSHRTSGSYEQYF.

This clone was seen a few times. V is TRBV30 and J is TRBJ1-5; D is perhaps TRBD1 (5 bases). Germline assignment: CDR1 GTSNPN and CDR2 SVGIG (reference sequence). Trimming removed 5 bases from V and 8 bases from J, with 16 bases in between. This CDR3 comprises 13 residues. CDR3 sequence reads: CAWAGSGSEPQHF. In DNA form, the CDR3 reads TGTGCCTGGGCGGGGTCAGGGTCGGAGCCCCAGCATTTT.

This clone was recorded a few times. The chain has TRBV9 and TRBJ2-3, with TRBD2 matching 7 bases. The CDR3 length is 16 residues. The junction had 8 bases not matched to a gene; V was cut back by 0 bases and J by 4 bases. CDR1 and CDR2 (germline): SGDLS, YYNGEE. CDR3 sequence (DNA): TGTGCCAGCAGCGTAGCCGGCGGGAGTAACCCAGATACGCAGTATTTT. Translation gives CASSVAGGSNPDTQYF.

The sample holds a few counts of this clone. The V and J genes are TRBV30 and TRBJ2-1; tentatively, D is TRBD2 (6 bases). There are 13 residues in the CDR3. Germline V CDR1 and CDR2: GTSNPN, SVGIG (reference sequence). V lost 1 base and J lost 4, with 8 bases in between. The CDR3 nucleotides are TGTGCCTGGAGTGCCGGGAGATACAATGAGCAGTTCTTC. The encoded protein is CAWSAGRYNEQFF.

The table lists this clone with a few counts. The chain recombines TRBV28 with TRBJ1-5; D remains ambiguous. Trimming took off 6 bases at V and 9 bases at J, with 9 bases between the two ends. The CDR3 runs 11 residues. Germline V CDR1 and CDR2: MDHEN, SYDVKM. The CDR3 loop is CASSSTRPQHF. CDR3 nucleotides: TGTGCCAGCAGCTCAACCAGGCCCCAGCATTTT.

In the case of this clone: Other DNA sequences in the sample encode the same CDR3. The chain uses TRBV9 and TRBJ2-2, with D maybe TRBD2 (6 bases). This CDR3 comprises 16 residues. Trimming pared 0 bases from V and 7 bases from J, leaving 16 bases between. Germline CDR1 is SGDLS and CDR2 is YYNGEE. The CDR3: CASSVVQGSSGGELFF. The CDR3 coding sequence is TGTGCCAGCAGCGTAGTGCAGGGCAGTAGCGGCGGGGAGCTGTTTTTT.

About this clone: Other DNA sequences in this sample translate to the same CDR3. This chain joins TRBV29-1 and TRBJ1-5; TRBD1 matches 7 bases. Germline-derived CDR1 and CDR2 are SQVTM and ANQGSEA. The CDR3 extends over 14 amino acids. Trimming removed 6 bases from V and 0 bases from J; junction bases left unmatched: 5. The CDR3 here is CSVLGQDSNQPQHF. The DNA for the CDR3 is TGCAGCGTACTAGGACAGGATAGCAATCAGCCCCAGCATTTT. Based on the CDR3 plus reference TRBV29-1 and TRBJ1-5, the full variable domain is SAVISQKPSRDICQRGTSLTIQCQVDSQVTMMFWYRQQPGQSLTLIATANQGSEATYESGFVIDKFPISRPNLTFSTLTVSNMSPEDSSIYLCSVLGQDSNQPQHFGDGTRLSIL.

The gene calls are TRBV25-1 and TRBJ2-2, with a weak D call TRBD1 (6 bases). CDR1 and CDR2 (germline): MGHDK, SYGVNS. CDR3 length: 15 residues. V was trimmed by 3 bases and J by 5 bases, leaving 13 bases between them. The CDR3 spells CASSEARGDTGELFF. The DNA of the CDR3 is TGTGCCAGCAGTGAGGCCAGGGGCGATACCGGGGAGCTGTTTTTT.

CDR3 in amino acids: CASSFPTTNDYEQYF. The CDR3 coding sequence is TGTGCCAGCAGTTTCCCAACAACTAACGACTACGAGCAGTACTTC. The chain employs TRBV6-6 and TRBJ2-7; D unresolved. The CDR3 totals 15 residues. Germline CDR1 MNHNY, CDR2 SVGAGI (reference sequence). Trimming removed 4 bases at V and 3 bases at J, with 16 bases between.

This clone is a singleton in its sample. This sequence joins TRBV5-6 and TRBJ2-3, with 10 positions matching TRBD2. CDR3 size: 16 residues. The germline V gene encodes CDR1 SGHDT and CDR2 YYEEEE. J was trimmed by 2 bases and V by 2 bases; bases with no gene match: 5. This chain's CDR3 is CASSFIAGGNTDTQYF. Here the CDR3 DNA reads TGTGCCAGCAGCTTTATAGCGGGAGGTAACACAGATACGCAGTATTTT.

This clone turned up a few times. The chain joins TRBV2 to TRBJ1-4; no definite D call. The CDR3 consists of 14 residues. V gave up 6 bases and J gave up 7 bases, with 15 bases separating them. CDR1 is SNHLY and CDR2 is FYNNEI in the germline V gene. CDR3 DNA: TGTGCCAGCAGAGACCGTTTCCCGGGTGAAAAACTGTTTTTT. It codes for CASRDRFPGEKLFF.

The chain has TRBV9 and TRBJ1-1; D unclear. This CDR3 is built from 13 residues. Germline lookup yields CDR1 SGDLS and CDR2 YYNGEE. Trimming took 4 bases from V and 9 from J, leaving 16 bases between them. CDR3 DNA: TGTGCCAGCAGCCGGACGGGAGGGAGGAAAGCTTTCTTT. Its protein product is CASSRTGGRKAFF. The variable domain in full, with the rest retrieved from reference TRBV9 and TRBJ1-1, is DSGVTQTPKHLITATGQRVTLRCSPRSGDLSVYWYQQSLDQGLQFLIQYYNGEERAKGNILERFSAQQFPDLHSELNLSSLELGDSALYFCASSRTGGRKAFFGQGTRLTVV.

This clone was picked up a small number of times. This chain joins TRBV30 and TRBJ2-3, with 10 bases matching TRBD2. Germline CDR1 is GTSNPN and CDR2 is SVGIG (reference sequence). The CDR3 consists of 19 residues. J lost 2 bases, V lost 3 bases, and 17 bases had no gene match. In DNA, the CDR3 is TGTGCCTGGAGGCTTGGACTAGCGGCACCTAACCCTTACACAGATACGCAGTATTTT. As protein: CAWRLGLAAPNPYTDTQYF.

This clone showed up just a few times. This chain uses TRBV25-1 with TRBJ2-2, with D tentatively TRBD1 (5 bases). Germline assignment: CDR1 MGHDK and CDR2 SYGVNS. Trimming cost V 2 bases and J 7 bases, with 14 bases left between them. The CDR3 extends over 15 amino acids. The CDR3 here is CASSEDLDTRGELFF. The CDR3 DNA follows: TGTGCCAGCAGTGAAGACCTGGACACGCGCGGGGAGCTGTTTTTT.

Here the CDR3 reads CASSSTGSLPYGYTF. For the CDR3, the DNA is TGTGCCAGCAGTTCGACAGGTTCCTTACCCTATGGCTACACCTTC. The chain links TRBV28 to TRBJ1-2; D is perhaps TRBD1 (6 bases). Germline CDR1 reads MDHEN; CDR2 reads SYDVKM. V lost 4 bases and J lost 4, with 16 bases in between. The CDR3 sequence is 15 residues long.